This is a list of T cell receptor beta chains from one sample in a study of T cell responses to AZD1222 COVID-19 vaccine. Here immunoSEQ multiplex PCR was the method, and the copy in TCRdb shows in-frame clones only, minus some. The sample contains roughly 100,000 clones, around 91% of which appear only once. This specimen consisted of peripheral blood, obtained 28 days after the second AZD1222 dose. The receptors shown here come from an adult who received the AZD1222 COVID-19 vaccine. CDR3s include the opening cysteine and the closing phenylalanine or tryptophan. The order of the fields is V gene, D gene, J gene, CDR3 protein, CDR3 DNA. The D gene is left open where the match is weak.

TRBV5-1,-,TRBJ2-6,CASSLGGAGANVLTF,TGCGCCAGCAGCCTTGGGGGCGCTGGGGCCAACGTCCTGACTTTC
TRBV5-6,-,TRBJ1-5,CASNDRRGRRPQPQHF,TGTGCCAGCAACGACAGACGTGGACGGCGGCCTCAGCCCCAGCATTTT
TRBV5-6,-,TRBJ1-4,CASTEVGPNEKLFF,TGTGCCAGCACTGAGGTGGGGCCTAATGAAAAACTGTTTTTT
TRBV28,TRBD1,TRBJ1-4,CATDSGQGNEKLFF,TGTGCCACCGACTCAGGACAGGGGAATGAAAAACTGTTTTTT
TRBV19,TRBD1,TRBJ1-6,CATSPGQGNSPLHF,TGTGCCACCTCCCCGGGACAGGGGAATTCACCCCTCCACTTT
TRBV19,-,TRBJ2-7,CASSLRGDPNEQYF,TGTGCCAGTAGTCTTCGGGGCGATCCGAACGAGCAGTACTTC
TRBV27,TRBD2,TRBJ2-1,CASSPLVTSGGAHEQFF,TGTGCCAGCAGTCCTCTCGTAACTAGCGGGGGGGCGCATGAGCAGTTCTTC
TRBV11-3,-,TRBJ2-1,CASSRRDNYNEQFF,TGTGCCAGCAGCCGCCGGGACAATTACAATGAGCAGTTCTTC
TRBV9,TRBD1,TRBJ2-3,CASSVDQGVDTQYF,TGTGCCAGCAGCGTAGACCAGGGGGTAGATACGCAGTATTTT
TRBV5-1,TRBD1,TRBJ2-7,CATSTGNTYEQYF,TGCGCCACCTCGACAGGGAACACCTACGAGCAGTACTTC
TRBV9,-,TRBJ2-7,CASSVEGEQYF,TGTGCCAGCAGCGTAGAGGGCGAGCAGTACTTC